The 24 T cell receptor beta chains given below trace back to one sample, sequenced in a study of blood T cell repertoires in COVID-19. Some clones are missing from TCRdb's copy, which holds only in-frame ones; the method was immunoSEQ multiplex PCR. The table has 400,000 to 450,000 clones, over 75% seen once. The sample was peripheral blood. Receptors were obtained from a woman in her thirties or forties with COVID-19, enrolled during active disease.

The chain carries TRBV7-8 and TRBJ1-5, with TRBD1 matching 7 bases. The germline V gene has CDR1 SGHVS and CDR2 FQNEAQ. The CDR3 is 15 residues long. V lost 5 bases, J lost 6 bases, and 10 bases stayed unmatched. The DNA of the CDR3 is TGTGCCAGCAGCGCAGACAGGACAGGAGTTCAGCCCCAGCATTTT. This sequence encodes CASSADRTGVQPQHF.

This clone was recorded only once. The chain links TRBV5-1 to TRBJ1-2; TRBD1 is a possible D gene (5 bases). The CDR3 contains 12 residues. V lost 3 bases and J lost 5, with 8 bases in between. Germline CDR1 and CDR2: SGHRS and YFSETQ. Written as DNA, the CDR3 is TGCGCCAGCAGCTCGCAGGGATATGGCTACACCTTC. This encodes CASSSQGYGYTF. Together with reference TRBV5-1 and TRBJ1-2, the CDR3 gives the full variable domain: KAGVTQTPRYLIKTRGQQVTLSCSPISGHRSVSWYQQTPGQGLQFLFEYFSETQRNKGNFPGRFSGRQFSNSRSEMNVSTLELGDSALYLCASSSQGYGYTFGSGTRLTVV.

V gene TRBV28 combines with J gene TRBJ1-1, with TRBD1 as a possible D gene (5 bases). CDR1 and CDR2 (germline): MDHEN, SYDVKM. CDR3 length: 14 residues. Trimming took 4 bases from V and 1 from J, leaving 10 bases between them. Here the CDR3 DNA reads TGTGCCAGCAGTTCCCTAGGACAGAACACTGAAGCTTTCTTT. Residues: CASSSLGQNTEAFF.

V gene TRBV28 combines with J gene TRBJ2-2; tentatively, D is TRBD1 (6 bases). The V end was cut by 6 bases, the J end by 3 bases, with 14 bases between. There are 15 residues in the CDR3. The germline V gene encodes CDR1 MDHEN and CDR2 SYDVKM. DNA of the CDR3: TGTGCCAGCAGCTATACAGGGCCGTACACCGGGGAGCTGTTTTTT. Translation gives CASSYTGPYTGELFF.

The rearrangement uses TRBV7-9 and TRBJ2-1; D remains ambiguous. Trimming removed 1 base from V and 8 bases from J, with 12 bases in between. The germline gives CDR1 SEHNR, CDR2 FQNEAQ (reference sequence). The CDR3 is made up of 14 amino acids. The CDR3 region is CASSLGARVDEQFF. The CDR3 region has the DNA TGTGCCAGCAGCTTAGGGGCCCGTGTGGATGAGCAGTTCTTC.

The chain uses TRBV5-6 and TRBJ1-6; D gene unclear. Germline CDR1 reads SGHDT; CDR2 reads YYEEEE. Trimming took off 5 bases at V and 8 bases at J, with 14 bases between the two ends. The CDR3 runs to 14 residues. Here the CDR3 reads CASRTINRDSPLHF. As DNA, the CDR3 is TGTGCCAGCAGAACGATTAATCGCGATTCACCCCTCCACTTT.

The gene calls are TRBV7-6 and TRBJ2-6, with a tentative D call TRBD1 (6 bases). Trimming cost V 4 bases and J 12 bases, with 25 bases left between them. This CDR3 has 17 amino acids. CDR1 and CDR2 (germline): SGHVS, FNYEAQ. CDR3 protein: CASSSPPGGRISGVLTF. The CDR3 region has the DNA TGTGCCAGCAGCTCACCGCCTGGGGGCAGGATCTCGGGCGTCCTGACTTTC.

This chain links TRBV28 with TRBJ2-7; 9 bases are a match to TRBD2. V lost 5 bases to trimming and J lost 3 bases; unmatched junction nucleotides: 8. In germline, CDR1 is MDHEN, CDR2 SYDVKM. The CDR3 runs 15 residues. The CDR3 coding sequence is TGTGCCAGCAGTAAGTCTAGCGGGGAGATCTACGAGCAGTACTTC. Translating gives CASSKSSGEIYEQYF.

With respect to this clone: This same CDR3 is encoded by further DNA sequences in the sample. This sequence joins TRBV2 and TRBJ1-1, with D hard to call. Trimming stripped 2 bases from V and 0 bases from J, with 4 bases between. The CDR3 totals 13 residues. Germline V lookup: CDR1 SNHLY, CDR2 FYNNEI. CDR3 in DNA: TGTGCCAGCAGTGAATACTTGAACACTGAAGCTTTCTTT. It yields the protein CASSEYLNTEAFF.

The chain couples TRBV30 to TRBJ2-5; TRBD1 aligns across 7 bases. The CDR3 runs to 16 residues. Germline V gene lookup returns CDR1 GTSNPN and CDR2 SVGIG (reference sequence). Trimming removed 2 bases from V and 5 bases from J; junction bases left unmatched: 14. In DNA, the CDR3 is TGTGCCTGGAGTAAAGGGGGCAGGGGGTCCCTCGAGACCCAGTACTTC. Its protein is CAWSKGGRGSLETQYF.

This chain connects TRBV5-4 to TRBJ1-2; D ambiguous. CDR3 length: 13 residues. Germline-derived CDR1 and CDR2 are SGHNT and YYREEE (reference sequence). V lost 7 bases and J 2 bases, leaving 12 bases between the germline ends. CDR3 coding DNA: TGTGCCAGCGGTCCCCGGGGAAACTATGGCTACACCTTC. Protein: CASGPRGNYGYTF. The full variable domain, rest sourced from reference TRBV5-4 and TRBJ1-2, is ETGVTQSPTHLIKTRGQQVTLRCSSQSGHNTVSWYQQALGQGPQFIFQYYREEENGRGNFPPRFSGLQFPNYSSELNVNALELDDSALYLCASGPRGNYGYTFGSGTRLTVV.

Written as DNA, the CDR3 is TGTGCCAGCACCCCTCTTCGGACTTCCCCAGATCGTGGCTACACCTTC. The encoded protein is CASTPLRTSPDRGYTF. This sequence joins TRBV6-2 or TRBV6-3 and TRBJ1-2; no definite D call. With 7 bases removed from V and 7 bases from J, the gap between germline ends came to 25 bases. Per germline, CDR1 MNHEY and CDR2 SVGEGT. The CDR3 has 16 amino acids.

The chain carries TRBV12-3 or TRBV12-4 and TRBJ2-5, with D tentatively TRBD1 (5 bases). The CDR3 consists of 13 residues. Trimming took off 4 bases at V and 3 bases at J, with 9 bases between the two ends. CDR3 nucleotides: TGTGCCAGCAGTTGGGGCAGCGAAGAGACCCAGTACTTC. Its translation is CASSWGSEETQYF.

The gene calls are TRBV6-1 and TRBJ1-5; 7 bases agree with TRBD1. Losses at the gene ends were 3 bases for V and 2 bases for J; bases not matched to a gene: 4. The CDR3 sequence is 15 residues long. CDR1 is MNHNS and CDR2 is SASEGT in the germline V gene. The CDR3 DNA reads TGTGCCAGCAGTGATGAGGGGGCGGGCAATCAGCCCCAGCATTTT. This translates into CASSDEGAGNQPQHF.

The V call is TRBV7-2, the J call TRBJ2-5; TRBD2 agrees at 7 bases. The CDR3 consists of 16 residues. Trimming took 4 bases from V and 5 from J; bases not matched to a gene: 13. Germline CDR1 SGHTA, CDR2 FQGNSA. CDR3 bases: TGTGCCAGCAGCTCCTGGGACCTAATGGGGGGGGAGACCCAGTACTTC. It yields the protein CASSSWDLMGGETQYF.

The chain recombines TRBV6-1 with TRBJ2-1, with TRBD2 matching 11 bases. Trimming removed 1 base from V and 2 bases from J; junction bases left unmatched: 10. Per the germline V gene, CDR1 is MNHNS and CDR2 is SASEGT. The CDR3 is 19 residues long. CDR3 coding DNA: TGTGCCAGCAGTGAAGTCGTTAGCGGGAGGGCCCGACCCTACAATGAGCAGTTCTTC. This translates into CASSEVVSGRARPYNEQFF.

The rearrangement joins TRBV10-3 to TRBJ1-1, with 10 bases fitting TRBD1. Germline assignment: CDR1 ENHRY and CDR2 SYGVKD. V shed 0 bases and J 4 bases; nucleotides not matched to a gene: 8. This CDR3 comprises 17 residues. CDR3 DNA sequence: TGTGCCATCAGTGAGTCAAGTGGGACAGGGGCCTTCACTGAAGCTTTCTTT. Its protein product is CAISESSGTGAFTEAFF.

In the case of this clone: Other DNA sequences in this sample translate to the same CDR3. The chain uses TRBV19 and TRBJ1-1; 9 nucleotides agree with TRBD1. The ends lost 6 bases at V and 3 bases at J; junction bases unmatched: 5. The germline CDR1 and CDR2 sequences are LNHDA and SQIVND (reference sequence). This CDR3 has 14 amino acids. The chain's CDR3 is CASRLGDRDTEAFF. Here the CDR3 DNA reads TGTGCCAGTAGATTGGGGGACAGGGACACTGAAGCTTTCTTT.

The chain links TRBV9 to TRBJ1-2; a weak D match, TRBD1 (6 bases). Trimming shortened V by 5 bases and J by 3 bases, and 8 bases separated the two germline ends. This CDR3 spans 12 amino acids. The V gene's germline CDR1 is SGDLS and CDR2 YYNGEE. The CDR3 sequence is CASRDSYYGYTF. The CDR3 bases are TGTGCCAGCAGGGACAGCTACTATGGCTACACCTTC.

The V gene is TRBV5-1, the J gene TRBJ1-4; TRBD1 matches 7 bases. Trimming took 1 base from V and 7 from J; bases not matched to a gene: 10. CDR1 is SGHRS and CDR2 is YFSETQ in the germline V gene. The CDR3 spans 16 residues. CDR3 bases: TGCGCCAGCAGCTTGTCTCTACAGGGGTTAAGTGAAAAACTGTTTTTT. The encoded protein is CASSLSLQGLSEKLFF.

The chain is built from TRBV6-5 and TRBJ2-7; TRBD2 matches at 8 bases. From germline, CDR1 is MNHEY and CDR2 SVGAGI. The CDR3 runs 15 residues. Trimming removed 0 bases from V and 4 bases from J; junction bases left unmatched: 5. CDR3 sequence (DNA): TGTGCCAGCAGTTACTCGGGACTAGAGGATTACGAGCAGTACTTC. The encoded protein is CASSYSGLEDYEQYF.

CDR3 bases: TGTGCCAGCAGTTTAAGGGGTGGCGAGCAGTACTTC. Translated: CASSLRGGEQYF. The chain recombines TRBV27 with TRBJ2-7; D is possibly TRBD1 (5 bases). The CDR3 consists of 12 residues. From germline, CDR1 is MNHEY and CDR2 SMNVEV (reference sequence). V dropped 2 bases and J dropped 6 bases, with 8 bases sitting between them.

V is TRBV21-1 and J is TRBJ1-2. TRBV21-1 is deemed a pseudogene. The CDR3 runs to 11 residues. As DNA, the CDR3 is TGTGCCACCCGTCCTGCGTATGGCTACACCTTC. Its translation: CATRPAYGYTF.

The J gene is TRBJ1-3, the V gene TRBV5-1; D might be TRBD1 (6 bases). V lost 0 bases and J lost 4, with 14 bases in between. The length of the CDR3 is 16 residues. CDR1 is SGHRS and CDR2 is YFSETQ in the germline V gene. DNA for the CDR3: TGCGCCAGCAGCTTGGCCGTAGGACAGCGAGGAAACACCATATATTTT. This translates into CASSLAVGQRGNTIYF. The entire variable domain, with the rest obtained from reference TRBV5-1 and TRBJ1-3, is as follows: KAGVTQTPRYLIKTRGQQVTLSCSPISGHRSVSWYQQTPGQGLQFLFEYFSETQRNKGNFPGRFSGRQFSNSRSEMNVSTLELGDSALYLCASSLAVGQRGNTIYFGEGSWLTVV.